What follows are 32 T cell receptor beta chains derived from one specimen sequenced in a study of tumor and adjacent non-tumor tissue in lung cancer. RNA was extracted from bulk tissue without any cell sorting. A modified ARM-PCR protocol with three rounds of nested PCR amplified TCRbeta. Each CDR3 protein is one row after TCRdb ran MiXCR on the multiplex PCR reads. The sample has 78,000 or so distinct CDR3 sequences; 75% to 90% are singletons. The specimen was lung tumor tissue. Receptors originate from a woman in her forties or fifties with non-small cell lung cancer.

This clonotype was counted a single time. Lacking the conserved final phenylalanine or tryptophan, this CDR3 likely reflects a read error. The V call is TRBV20-1, the J call TRBJ1-5, with 9 bases fitting TRBD1. The DNA end lines up better with TRBJ2-3; the J call may be wrong. The germline V gene encodes CDR1 DFQATT and CDR2 SNEGSKA (reference sequence). CDR3 length: 14 residues. The DNA for the CDR3 is TGCAGTGCTAGAGATGGGACAGGGAATCAGCCCCAGTATTCT. It specifies CSARDGTGNQPQYS.

With respect to this clonotype: This may come from a read error, since a much larger clone is one base off. The chain uses TRBV14 and TRBJ1-2; D is unresolved. Germline V gives CDR1 SGHDN, CDR2 FVKESK. The length of the CDR3 is 14 residues. The CDR3 reads CGSSQDGIADGYTF. Here the CDR3 DNA reads TGTGGCAGCAGCCAAGACGGGATAGCAGATGGCTACACCTTC.

Of note for this clonotype: An end of the junction differs from the germline gene, which may be a read error. The DNA of the CDR3 is TGTAGTGTTAGACCAGGGAGGCAAGAGACCCAGTACTTC. As protein: CSVRPGRQETQYF. This chain links TRBV20-1 with TRBJ2-5, with TRBD2 as a possible D gene (6 bases). The CDR3 is 13 amino acids. The germline gives CDR1 DFQATT, CDR2 SNEGSKA (reference sequence).

There are many counts of this clonotype. This chain uses TRBV7-9 with TRBJ2-3, with D possibly TRBD2 on 5 matching bases. The V end was cut by 5 bases, the J end by 6 bases, with 9 bases between. The CDR3 length is 12 residues. Germline V gives CDR1 SEHNR, CDR2 FQNEAQ (reference sequence). The CDR3: CASSGPGDTQYF. In nucleotides, the CDR3 is TGTGCCAGCAGCGGCCCGGGGGATACGCAGTATTTT.

As to this clonotype: This may come from a read error, since a much larger clone is one base off. This chain uses TRBV28 with TRBJ2-5, with no clear D. This CDR3 is 15 amino acids long. The germline CDR1 and CDR2 sequences are MDHEN and SYDVKM. The CDR3 reads CAISDTAQGQETQYF. The CDR3 DNA follows: TGTGCCATCAGTGATACGGCACAAGGCCAAGAGACCCAGTACTTC.

The chain is built from TRBV11-2 and TRBJ2-5; perhaps TRBD1 as D (6 bases). This CDR3 is 12 amino acids long. The germline V gene has CDR1 SGHAT and CDR2 FQNNGV. CDR3 nucleotide sequence: TGTGACAGAGGCCTTACAGGGGAGACCCAGTACTTC. This encodes CDRGLTGETQYF.

The genes are TRBV4-3 and TRBJ1-5; D gene ambiguous. The CDR3 is made up of 16 amino acids. Germline loops: CDR1 LGHNA, CDR2 YSLEER. V was shortened by 0 bases and J by 15 bases, with 24 bases between the two germline ends. CDR3: CASSQESSDGQSARHF. CDR3 sequence (DNA): TGCGCCAGCAGCCAAGAGTCCAGCGATGGGCAATCAGCCCGGCATTTT.

Of note for this clonotype: At one end, the junction sequence differs from germline, possibly due to a read error. The gene calls are TRBV20-1 and TRBJ1-5, with unresolved D. This CDR3 spans 16 amino acids. In germline, CDR1 is DFQATT, CDR2 SNEGSKA (reference sequence). In nucleotides, the CDR3 is TGCAGTACTAGAGAAGTCTCCGGCCATATCAAACAACCCCAGCATTTT. Its protein is CSTREVSGHIKQPQHF.

Concerning this clonotype itself: Since a much larger clone is just one base distant, this may be a read error. The CDR3 sequence: CASSLVGTGNTKAFF. DNA for the CDR3: TGCGCCAGCAGCTTGGTAGGGACAGGTAACACTAAAGCTTTCTTT. V gene TRBV5-1 combines with J gene TRBJ1-1, with TRBD1 matching 8 bases. CDR1 is SGHRS, CDR2 YFSETQ, per germline. The CDR3 spans 15 residues. Filled out from reference TRBV5-1 and TRBJ1-1, the complete variable domain reads KAGVTQTPRYLIKTRGQQVTLSCSPISGHRSVSWYQQTPGQGLQFLFEYFSETQRNKGNFPGRFSGRQFSNSRSEMNVSTLELGDSALYLCASSLVGTGNTKAFFGQGTRLTVV.

As to this clonotype: No conserved phenylalanine or tryptophan is present at the end of the CDR3, so a read error is the likely explanation. The chain carries TRBV11-2 and TRBJ2-1; D gene uncertain. Per germline, CDR1 SGHAT and CDR2 FQNNGV. V lost 9 bases, J lost 8 bases, and 14 bases lay in between. CDR3 length equals 12 residues. The CDR3 DNA reads as TGTGCCAGAAGCCCCTCTGGATATGAGCAGTTCTAC. It codes for CARSPSGYEQFY.

The count of this clonotype is one. One end of the junction varies from germline; a read error may be responsible. V usage is TRBV20-1 and J usage is TRBJ1-3, with D unclear. The CDR3 length is 14 residues. The germline V gene encodes CDR1 DFQATT and CDR2 SNEGSKA (reference sequence). CDR3 coding DNA: TGCAGTGCTAGAGGTCGGGGTACCGGAAACAACATATATTTT. Protein sequence: CSARGRGTGNNIYF.

This clonotype was picked up one time. An end of the junction differs from the germline gene, which may be a read error. The rearrangement links TRBV20-1 to TRBJ2-5; D not certain. This CDR3 has 14 residues. CDR1 and CDR2 from the germline V gene are DFQATT and SNEGSKA (reference sequence). The CDR3, as DNA: TGCAGCGCTAGAGCACAGACAAGCTCCGAGACCCAGTACTTC. Translated: CSARAQTSSETQYF.

V is TRBV7-2 and J is TRBJ1-2; possibly TRBD1 for D (5 bases). The ends were cut back, 2 bases at V and 2 bases at J, with 6 bases in the middle. Germline-derived CDR1 and CDR2 are SGHTA and FQGNSA. This CDR3 region has 13 residues. The CDR3 loop is CASSLRDNYGYTF. The CDR3 nucleotides are TGTGCCAGCAGCTTAAGGGACAACTATGGCTACACCTTC. Full variable domain (rest looked up from reference TRBV7-2 and TRBJ1-2): GAGVSQSPSNKVTEKGKDVELRCDPISGHTALYWYRQSLGQGLEFLIYFQGNSAPDKSGLPSDRFSAERTGGSVSTLTIQRTQQEDSAVYLCASSLRDNYGYTFGSGTRLTVV.

The rearrangement uses TRBV20-1 and TRBJ2-7; unclear D gene. This CDR3 has 12 residues. Trimming shortened V by 5 bases and J by 6 bases, and 14 bases separated the two germline ends. Germline V lookup: CDR1 DFQATT, CDR2 SNEGSKA (reference sequence). The CDR3 reads CSAPDKTVEQYF. The CDR3 bases are TGCAGTGCTCCCGACAAGACCGTCGAGCAGTACTTC.

The sample holds one count of this clonotype. In this CDR3 the conserved last residue, phenylalanine or tryptophan, is missing, so a read error is likely. V is TRBV7-9 and J is TRBJ2-1; 7 bases are a match to TRBD1. Germline values: CDR1 SEHNR, CDR2 FQNEAQ (reference sequence). This CDR3 contains 15 residues. The ends lost 5 bases at V and 9 bases at J; junction bases unmatched: 13. The CDR3 nucleotides are TGTGCCAGCAGCCCCCCCACAGGGGACACGGGTGAGCAGTTCTCC. It is translated as CASSPPTGDTGEQFS.

Concerning this clonotype itself: Sequence at one end of the junction differs from germline and may be a read error. The V and J genes are TRBV9 and TRBJ1-2, with D hard to call. The length of the CDR3 is 14 residues. Germline loops: CDR1 SGDLS, CDR2 YYNGEE. CDR3 loop: CASSVAPSPYGYTF. CDR3 in DNA: TGTGCCAGCAGCGTAGCCCCAAGCCCCTATGGTTACACCTTC.

For this clonotype: Germline is not matched at one junction end, which may reflect a read error. This chain uses TRBV19 with TRBJ1-1; D gene unclear. In germline, CDR1 is LNHDA, CDR2 SQIVND (reference sequence). CDR3 length: 13 residues. CDR3 sequence (DNA): TGTGCCAGTACCAAAAGTCAAGGTACTGAAGCTTTGTTT. It yields the protein CASTKSQGTEALF.

About this clonotype itself: The junction departs from the called germline gene at one end, perhaps through a read error. The CDR3 sequence is CASSLGWNTGELLF. In nucleotides, the CDR3 is TGTGCCAGCAGTTTGGGATGGAACACCGGGGAGCTCTTATTT. This chain joins TRBV5-6 and TRBJ2-2; perhaps TRBD2 as D (5 bases). The germline V gene has CDR1 SGHDT and CDR2 YYEEEE. The CDR3 spans 14 residues. The full variable domain, with the rest looked up from reference TRBV5-6 and TRBJ2-2, is DAGVTQSPTHLIKTRGQQVTLRCSPKSGHDTVSWYQQALGQGPQFIFQYYEEEERQRGNFPDRFSGHQFPNYSSELNVNALLLGDSALYLCASSLGWNTGELLFGEGSRLTVL.

Concerning this clonotype: Being one base from a much bigger clone, this may be a read error. This chain joins TRBV19 and TRBJ2-7, with D possibly matching TRBD2 (5 bases). The CDR3 runs to 13 residues. Germline assignment: CDR1 LNHDA and CDR2 SQIVND (reference sequence). CDR3 region: CASSIGLDYEKYF. For the CDR3, the DNA is TGTGCCAGTAGTATCGGCCTAGACTACGAGAAGTACTTC.

This clonotype was detected many times. This rearrangement joins TRBV5-4 to TRBJ2-4, with D tentatively TRBD2 (6 bases). The germline CDR1 and CDR2 sequences are SGHNT and YYREEE (reference sequence). Trimming removed 4 bases at V and 0 bases at J, with 20 bases between. CDR3 length: 18 amino acids. In DNA form, the CDR3 reads TGTGCCAGCAGCCTCGTTAGACTAGGAGGTGGAGCCAAAAACATTCAGTACTTC. It encodes CASSLVRLGGGAKNIQYF.

The chain recombines TRBV6-5 with TRBJ1-2, with TRBD1 matching 7 bases. The CDR3 contains 16 residues. Germline V lookup: CDR1 MNHEY, CDR2 SVGAGI. Losses at the gene ends were 4 bases for V and 0 bases for J; bases not matched to a gene: 8. The CDR3 protein is CASSSTGWTSNYGYTF. As DNA, the CDR3 is TGTGCCAGCAGTTCGACAGGGTGGACCTCTAACTATGGCTACACCTTC.

With respect to this clonotype: One end of the junction varies from germline; a read error may be responsible. The chain links TRBV28 to TRBJ2-5, with 8 bases fitting TRBD2. Per the germline V gene, CDR1 is MDHEN and CDR2 is SYDVKM. This CDR3 is built from 16 residues. CDR3 region: CDSSPPTSGVRETHYF. The CDR3 DNA reads as TGTGACAGCAGCCCCCCCACTAGCGGAGTAAGAGAGACTCATTACTTC.

A remark on this clonotype: An end of the junction differs from the germline gene, which may be a read error. The V call is TRBV20-1, the J call TRBJ2-5, with D uncertain. The CDR3 is 13 residues long. The germline V gene has CDR1 DFQATT and CDR2 SNEGSKA (reference sequence). The CDR3 bases are TGCGGTGCTAGAGCTGGGCAACAAGAGACCCAGTACTTC. Amino acids: CGARAGQQETQYF.

Comments on this clonotype: One end of the junction fails to match germline, which may point to a read error. This sequence joins TRBV20-1 and TRBJ2-1, with TRBD2 as a possible D gene (6 bases). Germline lookup yields CDR1 DFQATT and CDR2 SNEGSKA (reference sequence). The CDR3 has 15 residues. The CDR3 sequence is CGARNRLGGLNEQFF. The CDR3 nucleotides are TGCGGTGCTAGAAATCGGCTTGGAGGGCTCAATGAACAGTTCTTC.

This clonotype has at least ten counts. V usage is TRBV20-1 and J usage is TRBJ2-3; 7 positions agree with TRBD2. The CDR3 consists of 14 residues. Germline V lookup: CDR1 DFQATT, CDR2 SNEGSKA (reference sequence). The CDR3 region is CNAVGGLVLDTQYF. The DNA of the CDR3 is TGCAATGCGGTAGGCGGACTAGTTCTAGATACGCAGTATTTT.

In its sample, this clonotype was seen once. V is TRBV6-2 or TRBV6-3 and J is TRBJ2-7; TRBD1 matches at 8 bases. CDR1 MNHEY and CDR2 SVGEGT come from the germline V gene. The junction had 13 bases not matched to a gene; V was cut back by 7 bases and J by 5 bases. This CDR3 has 15 amino acids. The CDR3 loop reads CASISYGQGENEQYF. In DNA form, the CDR3 reads TGTGCCAGCATTTCCTACGGACAGGGTGAAAACGAGCAGTACTTC.

Comments on this clonotype: Here the CDR3 omits its conserved ending phenylalanine or tryptophan, so a read error is the likely source. It is unclear where the CDR3 begins or ends on the DNA, so no DNA is shown, and the CDR3 is as TCRdb lists it. The J gene is TRBJ2-5, the V gene TRBV6-1. The CDR3 comprises 14 residues, both ends counted. Germline V gene sequence: CDR1 MNHNS, CDR2 SASEGT. This CDR3 is CASSDGQEYDTQYL.

In the case of this clonotype: As the CDR3 is not closed by the conserved phenylalanine or tryptophan, this likely results from a read error. Because the CDR3's place on the DNA is in doubt, the DNA is left out and the CDR3 is given as listed by TCRdb. CDR3 protein: CASSLSPSPSYEQHL. V gene TRBV11-2 combines with J gene TRBJ2-7; the table's D call, TRBD2, has no DNA check behind it. The CDR3 totals 15 residues, both ends included. CDR1 SGHAT and CDR2 FQNNGV come from the germline V gene.

A word on this clonotype: A junction end diverges from the germline sequence, so it may reflect a read error. The chain uses TRBV7-2 and TRBJ2-7, with 7 bases aligning to TRBD2. The CDR3 contains 14 residues. Germline assignment: CDR1 SGHTA and CDR2 FQGNSA. The CDR3 loop reads CDSILASGSYEQYF. The CDR3 nucleotides read TGTGACAGCATCTTAGCTAGCGGTTCCTACGAGCAGTACTTC.

Concerning this clonotype itself: An end of the junction differs from the germline gene, which may be a read error. The rearrangement joins TRBV11-2 to TRBJ2-1, with unresolved D. Germline V gives CDR1 SGHAT, CDR2 FQNNGV. This CDR3 comprises 12 residues. CDR3 coding DNA: TGTGCCAGTAGCCCCTCCGGATATCAGCAGTTTTTC. Encoded protein: CASSPSGYQQFF.

Remarks on this clonotype: One end of the junction is discordant with germline, which a read error may explain. Here the CDR3 reads CARSSWGQGYTF. DNA of the CDR3: TGTGCCAGGAGTTCGTGGGGACAGGGATACACCTTC. This chain uses TRBV6-5 with TRBJ1-2, with 9 bases that match TRBD1. CDR3 length: 12 residues. Germline CDR1 reads MNHEY; CDR2 reads SVGAGI.

Points on this clonotype: A much more abundant neighbour one base away suggests this may be a read error. This chain connects TRBV10-3 to TRBJ2-7; D is possibly TRBD2 (6 bases). CDR3 length equals 15 residues. Germline lookup yields CDR1 ENHRY and CDR2 SYGVKD. V was cut by 10 bases and J by 13 bases, with 32 bases left in between. The CDR3 nucleotides read TGTGCCACGCAGGAAGTAGGGAGGAAAACCTACGGGCAATACTTC. It yields the protein CATQEVGRKTYGQYF.